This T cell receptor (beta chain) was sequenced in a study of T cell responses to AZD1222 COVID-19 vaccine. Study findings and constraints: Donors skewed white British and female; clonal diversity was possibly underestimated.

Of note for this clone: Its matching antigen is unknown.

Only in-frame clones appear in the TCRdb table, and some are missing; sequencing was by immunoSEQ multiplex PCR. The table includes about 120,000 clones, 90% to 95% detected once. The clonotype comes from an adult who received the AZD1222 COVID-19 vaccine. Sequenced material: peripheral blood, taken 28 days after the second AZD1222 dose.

The CDR3 region is CASSPRTPSYEQYF. CDR3 in DNA: TGTGCCAGCAGCCCCAGGACACCGTCCTACGAGCAGTACTTC. The gene calls are TRBV9 and TRBJ2-7; possible D gene TRBD1, 5 bases. The V end was cut by 4 bases, the J end by 1 base, with 12 bases between. This CDR3 has 14 amino acids. CDR1 and CDR2 (germline): SGDLS, YYNGEE.